This T cell receptor (beta chain) was observed in a study of T cell changes during pregnancy in multiple sclerosis. Per the germline V gene, CDR1 is MGHRA and CDR2 is YSYEKL. The CDR3 consists of 15 residues. V shed 4 bases, J shed 4 bases, and the junction held 4 bases outside the gene matches. Clones were sequenced by immunoSEQ multiplex PCR, and TCRdb holds only the in-frame ones, with some missing. Among roughly 90,000 clones listed, almost 95% were seen once. This chain links TRBV4-1 with TRBJ2-3, with 11 nucleotides matching TRBD1. The sequence came from a female donor with multiple sclerosis, enrolled in a pregnancy study. The starting material was peripheral blood, obtained in the third trimester of pregnancy. The CDR3 is CASSPRDRGADTQYF. CDR3 nucleotides: TGCGCCAGCAGCCCCCGGGACAGGGGGGCAGATACGCAGTATTTT.